This T cell receptor beta chain was recovered during a study of blood T cell repertoires in COVID-19. About the research overall: Some COVID-19 samples were acute and others convalescent; all came from the United States, Italy and Spain. T cells, B-cell-depleted T cells, or PBMCs supplied cDNA or gDNA.

Under the authors' procedure: Amplified reference gene primers provided the basis for estimating nucleated cell counts. Profiling relied on immunoSEQ multiplex PCR, and the TCRdb table lists in-frame clones only, not all of them. V, J and clone size derive from that table, while D and trimming were established from the DNA sequence. The sample records some 220,000 clones, around three quarters being singletons. CDR1 and CDR2 (germline): LGHDT, YNNKEL (reference sequence). The V gene lost 2 bases and the J gene lost 1 base, with 19 bases spanning the gap. The CDR3 is made up of 18 amino acids. The receptor comes from a woman in her 70s with acute or convalescent COVID-19. V and J are TRBV3-1 (or the pseudogene TRBV3-2) and TRBJ2-3; possibly TRBD2 for D (5 bases). Sequencing used peripheral blood. For the CDR3, the DNA is TGTGCCAGCAGCCAACCTCCCCTACTAGGTTTGGGCACAGATACGCAGTATTTT. Protein sequence: CASSQPPLLGLGTDTQYF.